This TCR beta chain was captured in a study of radiotherapy plus CTLA-4 blockade in lung cancer. About the study: With 31% of patients having disease control, objective responses were seen in roughly 18%.

Libraries were prepared by immunoSEQ multiplex PCR; TCRdb keeps only in-frame clonotypes and omits some of them. The sample consists of some 38,000 clones, around three quarters of them appearing once. For this clone: What it binds is unknown.

The CDR3 runs 15 residues. CDR1 SGDLS and CDR2 YYNGEE come from the germline V gene. Trimming cost V 4 bases and J 5 bases, with 13 bases left between them. Chemo-refractory metastatic non-small-cell lung cancer patients received focal radiation with ipilimumab CTLA-4 blockade. Overall study results and limits: Increased serum interferon-beta after radiation also reportedly predicted response strongly. Radiotherapy was combined with ipilimumab, and tumor-derived TCR clones then expanded in blood.

The source was peripheral blood, collected from a patient treated with radiotherapy plus ipilimumab. The rearrangement uses TRBV9 and TRBJ1-6, with no clear D. This clonotype originated in a human donor with non-small cell lung cancer who had stable disease on radiotherapy plus ipilimumab. Here the CDR3 reads CASSPRSNNNSPLHF. The CDR3 DNA is TGTGCCAGCAGCCCCCGTTCCAATAATAATTCACCCCTCCACTTT.